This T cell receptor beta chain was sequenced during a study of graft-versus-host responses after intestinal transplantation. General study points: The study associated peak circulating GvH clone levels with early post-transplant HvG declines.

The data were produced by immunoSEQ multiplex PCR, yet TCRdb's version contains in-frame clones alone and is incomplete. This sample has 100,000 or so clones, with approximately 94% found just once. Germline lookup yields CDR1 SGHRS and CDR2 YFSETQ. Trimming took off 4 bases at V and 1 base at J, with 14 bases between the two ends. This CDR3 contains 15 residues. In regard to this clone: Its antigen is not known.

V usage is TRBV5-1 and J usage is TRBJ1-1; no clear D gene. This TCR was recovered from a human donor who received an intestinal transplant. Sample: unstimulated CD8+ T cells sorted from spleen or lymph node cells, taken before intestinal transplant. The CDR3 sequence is CASSIADLSNTEAFF. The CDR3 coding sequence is TGCGCCAGCAGCATAGCGGACCTTTCGAACACTGAAGCTTTCTTT.